This T cell receptor beta chain was identified in a study of blood T cell repertoires in COVID-19. Sequencing was performed with immunoSEQ multiplex PCR; in TCRdb, only in-frame clones are kept and a portion is missing. Altogether approximately 37,000 clones are present, over 75% being singletons, with the ten largest covering 9.8%. V shed 9 bases, J shed 11 bases, and the junction held 6 bases outside the gene matches. Looked up from germline, CDR1 is MNHEY and CDR2 is SVGAGI. The CDR3 has 11 residues. Sequencing used peripheral blood. The rearrangement joins TRBV6-5 to TRBJ2-1; 8 bases are a match to TRBD1. This clonotype was obtained from a human donor in a cohort sampled during active COVID-19. CDR3: CASYRDRKQFF. CDR3 coding DNA: TGTGCCAGTTACCGGGACAGGAAGCAGTTCTTC.